The 18 T cell receptor beta chains reported below all come from one sample, sequenced in a study of beta chain features in type 1 diabetes. Isolated RNA was reverse transcribed in full, so expressed TCRB transcripts were sequenced. The assay was immunoSEQ multiplex PCR, and TCRdb's table has in-frame clones only and misses some. Among about half a million clones, 10% to 12% were seen once, and the ten largest hold 0.045% to 0.05%. Sequencing was carried out using naive CD4+ T cells from blood. All receptors come from a woman aged 18-30 years in good health.

This clone came up a few times. This chain joins TRBV7-9 and TRBJ2-5; D might be TRBD1 (5 bases). Trimming took off 4 bases at V and 4 bases at J, with 13 bases between the two ends. Germline V gene lookup returns CDR1 SEHNR and CDR2 FQNEAQ (reference sequence). The CDR3 extends over 14 amino acids. This CDR3 reads CASSSPAGIETQYF. In DNA form, the CDR3 reads TGTGCCAGCAGCTCCCCAGCAGGGATAGAGACCCAGTACTTC. Based on the CDR3 plus reference TRBV7-9 and TRBJ2-5, the full variable domain is DTGVSQNPRHKITKRGQNVTFRCDPISEHNRLYWYRQTLGQGPEFLTYFQNEAQLEKSRLLSDRFSAERPKGSFSTLEIQRTEQGDSAMYLCASSSPAGIETQYFGPGTRLLVL.

The rearrangement links TRBV5-1 to TRBJ2-1; possible D gene TRBD1, 6 bases. The CDR3 length is 15 residues. Trimming cost V 4 bases and J 0 bases, with 11 bases left between them. The germline CDR1 and CDR2 sequences are SGHRS and YFSETQ. CDR3 region: CASSPAGDSYNEQFF. The DNA of the CDR3 is TGCGCCAGCAGCCCTGCAGGGGACTCCTACAATGAGCAGTTCTTC.

The rearrangement uses TRBV5-4 and TRBJ2-5; TRBD2 aligns across 13 bases. Germline assignment: CDR1 SGHNT and CDR2 YYREEE (reference sequence). The CDR3 runs to 17 residues. Trimming removed 4 bases from V and 5 bases from J; junction bases left unmatched: 11. DNA for the CDR3: TGTGCCAGCAGCCGGGGACTAGCGGGACCTATAGTGGAGACCCAGTACTTC. Translated: CASSRGLAGPIVETQYF.

This clone was seen a few times. The chain has TRBV5-1 and TRBJ2-1; D remains ambiguous. From germline, CDR1 is SGHRS and CDR2 YFSETQ. This CDR3 comprises 14 residues. The germline V and J ends were trimmed by 2 bases and 7 bases, with 13 bases remaining between them. The DNA for the CDR3 is TGCGCCAGCAGCTTTTCCCCGCCGAGGAATGAGCAGTTCTTC. It yields the protein CASSFSPPRNEQFF.

The chain carries TRBV28 and TRBJ2-7; D is unresolved. The CDR3 sequence is 14 residues long. Trimming took 6 bases from V and 2 from J, leaving 14 bases between them. The germline V gene has CDR1 MDHEN and CDR2 SYDVKM. This chain's CDR3 is CASSPTNAPYEQYV. Here the CDR3 DNA reads TGTGCCAGCAGCCCGACCAACGCCCCCTACGAGCAGTACGTC.

Only one count was recorded for this clone. The chain links TRBV30 to TRBJ1-1; D not resolved. Looked up from germline, CDR1 is GTSNPN and CDR2 is SVGIG (reference sequence). Trimming shortened V by 2 bases and J by 8 bases, and 9 bases separated the two germline ends. CDR3 length equals 11 residues. The CDR3 DNA sequence: TGTGCCTGGAGTCGGGTACGGGAAGCTTTCTTT. Translated: CAWSRVREAFF.

The chain employs TRBV10-3 and TRBJ2-7, with 11 nucleotides matching TRBD2. V was pared by 6 bases and J by 4 bases, with 2 bases of the junction left unmatched. The CDR3 has 13 residues. Germline values: CDR1 ENHRY, CDR2 SYGVKD. The CDR3 region has the DNA TGTGCCATCAGGCTAGCGGGGGGATACGAGCAGTACTTC. Translating it yields CAIRLAGGYEQYF.

This clone occurred a few times. The chain joins TRBV5-4 to TRBJ1-1, with D tentatively TRBD1 (6 bases). CDR1 is SGHNT, CDR2 YYREEE, per germline (reference sequence). The ends were cut back, 1 base at V and 1 base at J, with 11 bases in the middle. The CDR3 is 15 amino acids. Written as DNA, the CDR3 is TGTGCCAGCAGCTTGCGGGGGCGCAGGAACACTGAAGCTTTCTTT. This sequence encodes CASSLRGRRNTEAFF.

This chain connects TRBV7-2 to TRBJ2-1; the D is unclear. CDR1 SGHTA and CDR2 FQGNSA come from the germline V gene. Between the trimmed V and J ends, which lost 1 base and 7 bases, there was a span of 8 bases. The CDR3 consists of 13 residues. The CDR3 DNA reads as TGTGCCAGCAGCTTAGAAGTTAGTAATGAGCAGTTCTTC. Amino acids: CASSLEVSNEQFF. Supplemented by reference TRBV7-2 and TRBJ2-1, the full variable domain reads GAGVSQSPSNKVTEKGKDVELRCDPISGHTALYWYRQSLGQGLEFLIYFQGNSAPDKSGLPSDRFSAERTGGSVSTLTIQRTQQEDSAVYLCASSLEVSNEQFFGPGTRLTVL.

This clone occurred a few times. The V and J genes are TRBV6-4 and TRBJ1-1; D is undetermined. V gave up 4 bases and J gave up 1 base, with 7 bases separating them. The CDR3 runs 13 residues. Germline CDR1 is MRHNA and CDR2 is SNTAGT. CDR3 amino acids: CASSGSTNTEAFF. Here the CDR3 DNA reads TGTGCCAGCAGTGGCAGCACGAACACTGAAGCTTTCTTT.

This clone was seen ten or more times. This chain uses TRBV9 with TRBJ2-4, with 10 nucleotides matching TRBD2. The germline V gene encodes CDR1 SGDLS and CDR2 YYNGEE. The CDR3 is 18 residues long. J was trimmed by 0 bases and V by 4 bases; bases with no gene match: 10. The DNA for the CDR3 is TGTGCCAGCAGCCTTGGGCTAGCGGGAGTGAAAGCCAAAAACATTCAGTACTTC. This gives the protein CASSLGLAGVKAKNIQYF.

This clone was counted only a few times. The chain carries TRBV7-2 and TRBJ1-2; TRBD1 aligns across 10 bases. J was trimmed by 4 bases and V by 10 bases; bases with no gene match: 12. The CDR3 consists of 15 residues. The germline V gene has CDR1 SGHTA and CDR2 FQGNSA. The DNA for the CDR3 is TGTGCCATCCTCCCCCCGGGACAGGGGCGCTATGGCTACACCTTC. Protein: CAILPPGQGRYGYTF.

Regarding this clone: A single base separates this from a much larger clone, so it may be a read error. This CDR3 is also generated by other DNA sequences in the sample. The V call is TRBV7-2, the J call TRBJ2-3; unclear D gene. Trimming left V 2 bases short and J 3 bases short, with 0 bases between. Germline V CDR1 and CDR2: SGHTA, FQGNSA. The CDR3 has 11 residues. CDR3 sequence reads: CASSLTDTQYF. The CDR3 DNA reads TGTGCCAGCAGCTTAACAGATACGCAGTATTTT. Filled out from reference TRBV7-2 and TRBJ2-3, the complete variable domain reads GAGVSQSPSNKVTEKGKDVELRCDPISGHTALYWYRQSLGQGLEFLIYFQGNSAPDKSGLPSDRFSAERTGGSVSTLTIQRTQQEDSAVYLCASSLTDTQYFGPGTRLTVL.

This clone has a handful of counts. The chain joins TRBV4-1 to TRBJ2-3; D is perhaps TRBD2 (5 bases). This CDR3 has 15 amino acids. V was cut by 1 base and J by 2 bases, with 10 bases left in between. Germline loops: CDR1 MGHRA, CDR2 YSYEKL. The CDR3 spells CASSQVGLATDTQYF. CDR3 bases: TGCGCCAGCAGCCAAGTCGGGCTAGCCACAGATACGCAGTATTTT.

The chain links TRBV29-1 to TRBJ2-3; D may be TRBD1 (6 bases). Per germline, CDR1 SQVTM and CDR2 ANQGSEA. With 4 bases removed from V and 2 bases from J, the gap between germline ends came to 10 bases. The CDR3 runs to 13 residues. CDR3 region: CSVAQGYTDTQYF. As DNA, the CDR3 is TGCAGCGTTGCTCAGGGGTACACAGATACGCAGTATTTT.

This clone was counted only a few times. The chain recombines TRBV4-3 with TRBJ1-2; D unresolved. The CDR3 has 15 amino acids. The V end lost 6 bases, the J end lost 4 bases, and 18 bases lay between the germline ends. From germline, CDR1 is LGHNA and CDR2 YSLEER. The CDR3 DNA sequence: TGCGCCAGCAGTACCGGGGAGGGTCGAGTCTATGGCTACACCTTC. Translation: CASSTGEGRVYGYTF.

The V call is TRBV7-2, the J call TRBJ1-2; 7 positions agree with TRBD1. Germline-derived CDR1 and CDR2 are SGHTA and FQGNSA. V lost 6 bases to trimming and J lost 4 bases; unmatched junction nucleotides: 8. This CDR3 contains 14 residues. The chain's CDR3 is CASSLNRGLYGYTF. CDR3 nucleotides: TGTGCCAGCAGTTTAAACAGGGGTCTCTATGGCTACACCTTC.

A few counts support this clone. The V call is TRBV7-2, the J call TRBJ2-3; D gene ambiguous. Germline lookup yields CDR1 SGHTA and CDR2 FQGNSA. V was clipped by 3 bases and J by 3 bases, with 25 bases between them. The length of the CDR3 is 19 residues. The CDR3 is CASSLGSVPRKRWTDTQYF. In nucleotides, the CDR3 is TGTGCCAGCAGCTTGGGATCAGTGCCACGCAAGAGGTGGACAGATACGCAGTATTTT.